This T cell receptor beta chain was sequenced for a study of blood T cells in healthy people across ages. Looked up from germline, CDR1 is MGHRA and CDR2 is YSYEKL. The CDR3 has 14 amino acids. V shed 0 bases and J shed 2 bases, with 8 bases lying between them. The authors ran a second PCR of about 7 to 12 cycles using a sample-barcoded 5' primer and a J-beta primer mix. TCRdb reprocessed the 5' RACE reads with MiXCR, giving one entry per CDR3 protein. The sample carries hundreds of thousands of distinct CDR3 sequences, less than 80% recorded once. Sequencing was performed on blood. The clonotype originates from a man aged 25-40 years in good health. This chain uses TRBV4-1 with TRBJ2-7; D possibly corresponds to TRBD1 (5 bases). CDR3 in amino acids: CASSQDPRAYEQYF. Here the CDR3 DNA reads TGCGCCAGCAGCCAAGATCCCAGGGCCTACGAGCAGTACTTC.